This TCR beta chain was recorded in a study of blood T cells in healthy people across ages. The trim removed 4 bases at V and 4 bases at J, leaving 3 bases unmatched. Germline CDR1 MNHEY, CDR2 SVGEGT. The CDR3 extends over 13 amino acids. The sample providers were healthy Caucasian people from Russia, aged roughly 6 to 90. Alongside a J-beta primer mix, a sample-barcoded 5' primer served in a second PCR lasting about 6 to 12 cycles. TCRdb processed the 5' RACE reads anew with MiXCR; each CDR3 protein has one entry. The table includes around 900,000 distinct CDR3 sequences, roughly half detected once. The sample was blood. The chain uses TRBV6-2 or TRBV6-3 and TRBJ1-2; 7 nucleotides agree with TRBD1. The clonotype comes from a woman aged 60-70 years in good health. Here the CDR3 DNA reads TGTGCCAGCAGTTTGGACAGGCCCTATGGCTACACCTTC. The encoded protein is CASSLDRPYGYTF.